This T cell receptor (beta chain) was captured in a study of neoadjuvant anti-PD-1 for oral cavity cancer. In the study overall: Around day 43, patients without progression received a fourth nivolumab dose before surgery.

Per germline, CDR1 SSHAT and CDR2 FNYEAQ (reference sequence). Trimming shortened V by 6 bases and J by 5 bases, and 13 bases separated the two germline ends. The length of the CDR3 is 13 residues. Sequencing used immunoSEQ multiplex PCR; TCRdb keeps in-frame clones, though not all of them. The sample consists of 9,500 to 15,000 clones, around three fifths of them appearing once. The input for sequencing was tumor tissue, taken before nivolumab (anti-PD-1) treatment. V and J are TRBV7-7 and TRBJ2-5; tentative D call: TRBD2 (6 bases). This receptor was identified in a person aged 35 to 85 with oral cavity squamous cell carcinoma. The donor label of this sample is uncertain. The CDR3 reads CASSSTRLETQYF. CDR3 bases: TGTGCCAGCAGTTCGACTAGGCTCGAGACCCAGTACTTC.